Included here is one T cell receptor (beta chain) sequence, with context. The antigen is not known. This record belongs to a study of shared clonotypes between healthy human individuals. General observations from the study: Rarefaction indicated that sorted-subset sequencing remained incomplete although depth was large. In several donors, around 5.5% of naive CD4 clonotypes appeared in common.

It was at deep level that the assay was run. This table comes from immunoSEQ multiplex PCR, and its TCRdb copy is limited to in-frame clones, with some not included. Altogether 1.4 million or so clones are present, about 98.5% being singletons, with the ten largest covering approximately 0.4%. Trimming shortened V by 4 bases and J by 3 bases, and 16 bases separated the two germline ends. CDR3 size: 16 residues. Germline CDR1 reads SGHTA; CDR2 reads FQGNSA. This clonotype was sampled from a young man in good health. V usage is TRBV7-2 and J usage is TRBJ2-1; no reliable D call. The specimen was naive CD4+ T cells sorted from blood. Subset described: CD45RA+ positively selected. The CDR3 protein is CASSSKTPTNYNEQFF. DNA of the CDR3: TGTGCCAGCAGCTCAAAGACCCCTACAAACTACAATGAGCAGTTCTTC.